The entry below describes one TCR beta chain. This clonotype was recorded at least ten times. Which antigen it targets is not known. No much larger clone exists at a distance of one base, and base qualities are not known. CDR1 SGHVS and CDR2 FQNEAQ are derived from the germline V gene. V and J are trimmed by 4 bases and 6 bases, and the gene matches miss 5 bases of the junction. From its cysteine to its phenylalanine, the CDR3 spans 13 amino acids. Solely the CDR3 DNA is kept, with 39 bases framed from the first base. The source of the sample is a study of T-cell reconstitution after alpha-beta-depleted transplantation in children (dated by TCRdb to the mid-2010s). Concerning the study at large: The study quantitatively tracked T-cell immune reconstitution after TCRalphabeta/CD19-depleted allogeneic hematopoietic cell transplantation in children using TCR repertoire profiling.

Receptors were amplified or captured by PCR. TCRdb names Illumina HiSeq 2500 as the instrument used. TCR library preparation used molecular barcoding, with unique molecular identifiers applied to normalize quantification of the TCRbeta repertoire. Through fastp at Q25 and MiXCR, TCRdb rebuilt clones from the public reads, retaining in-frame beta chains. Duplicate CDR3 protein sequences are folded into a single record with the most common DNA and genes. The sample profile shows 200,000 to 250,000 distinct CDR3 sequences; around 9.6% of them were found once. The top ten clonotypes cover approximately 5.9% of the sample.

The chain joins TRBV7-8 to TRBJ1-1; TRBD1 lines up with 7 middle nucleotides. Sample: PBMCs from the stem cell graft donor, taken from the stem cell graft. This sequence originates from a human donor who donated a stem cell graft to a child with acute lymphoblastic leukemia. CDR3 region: CASSSTGPAEAFF. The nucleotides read TGTGCCAGCAGCTCGACAGGGCCGGCTGAAGCTTTCTTT. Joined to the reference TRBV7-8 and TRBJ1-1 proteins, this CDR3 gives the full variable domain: GAGVSQSPRYKVAKRGQDVALRCDPISGHVSLFWYQQALGQGPEFLTYFQNEAQLDKSGLPSDRFFAERPEGSVSTLKIQRTQQEDSAVYLCASSSTGPAEAFFGQGTRLTVV.